This TCR beta chain was retrieved from a study of breast tumors, draining lymph nodes, adjacent tissues. Study-level results: Tumor TCR diversity was below lymph nodes but above nontumor tissue. The data were judged consistent with most tumor T cells coming from lymph node and expanding in tumor.

The germline gives CDR1 SGHRS, CDR2 YFSETQ. The CDR3 length is 17 residues. With 2 bases clipped from V and 2 bases from J, the junction kept 4 bases outside the gene matches. Axillary draining lymph nodes of breast cancer patients supplied the node samples. Details on this clonotype: What it binds is not known.

TCRdb called the multiplex PCR reads again in MiXCR, with one record for every CDR3 protein. The data contain about 180,000 distinct CDR3 sequences, about 33% of them singletons. The rearrangement links TRBV5-1 to TRBJ2-2; 12 bases line up with TRBD1. This receptor was identified in a female donor with breast cancer. Some clones in this sample may be carry-over from other donors' samples. The sequencing sample was made of axillary lymph node tissue. CDR3 protein: CASSLTGTGGNTGELFF. In DNA, the CDR3 is TGCGCCAGCAGCTTAACCGGGACAGGGGGCAACACCGGGGAGCTGTTTTTT.